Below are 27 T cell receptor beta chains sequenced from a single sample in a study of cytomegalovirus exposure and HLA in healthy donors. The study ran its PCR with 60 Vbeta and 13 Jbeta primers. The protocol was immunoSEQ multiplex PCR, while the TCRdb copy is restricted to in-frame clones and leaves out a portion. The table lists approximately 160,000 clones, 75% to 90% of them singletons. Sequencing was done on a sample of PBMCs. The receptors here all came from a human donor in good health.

CDR3 residues: CASRGDRRTYEQYF. In DNA form, the CDR3 reads TGTGCCAGCAGGGGGGACAGGAGAACCTACGAGCAGTACTTC. The chain is built from TRBV6-5 and TRBJ2-5, with 8 bases fitting TRBD1. Judging by the DNA end, TRBJ2-7 fits better; the J call may be wrong. Germline V gene lookup returns CDR1 MNHEY and CDR2 SVGAGI. This CDR3 spans 14 amino acids.

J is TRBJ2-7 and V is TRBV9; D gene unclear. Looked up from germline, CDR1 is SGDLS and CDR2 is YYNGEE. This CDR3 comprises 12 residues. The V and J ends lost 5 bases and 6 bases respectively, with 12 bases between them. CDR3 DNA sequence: TGTGCCAGCAGTGCCGACTCTAGCGAGCAGTACTTC. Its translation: CASSADSSEQYF.

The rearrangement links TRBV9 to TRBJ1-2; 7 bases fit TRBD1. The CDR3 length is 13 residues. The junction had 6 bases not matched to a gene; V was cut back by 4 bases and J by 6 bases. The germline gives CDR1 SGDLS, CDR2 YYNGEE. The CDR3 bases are TGTGCCAGCAGCCAGACGACAGGGAATGGCTACACCTTC. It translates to CASSQTTGNGYTF.

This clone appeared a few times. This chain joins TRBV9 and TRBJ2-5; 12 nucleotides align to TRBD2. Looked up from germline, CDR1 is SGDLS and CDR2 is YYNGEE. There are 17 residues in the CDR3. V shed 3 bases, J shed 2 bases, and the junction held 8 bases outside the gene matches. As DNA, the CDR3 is TGTGCCAGCAGCGCCGGACTAGCGGGGATGGGGCAAGAGACCCAGTACTTC. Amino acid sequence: CASSAGLAGMGQETQYF.

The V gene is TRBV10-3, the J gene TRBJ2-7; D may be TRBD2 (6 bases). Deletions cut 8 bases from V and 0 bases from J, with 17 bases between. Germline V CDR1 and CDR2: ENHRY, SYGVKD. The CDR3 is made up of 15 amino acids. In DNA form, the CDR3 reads TGTGCCATCGCCTCCGGGACTTTCAGCTCCTACGAGCAGTACTTC. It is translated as CAIASGTFSSYEQYF.

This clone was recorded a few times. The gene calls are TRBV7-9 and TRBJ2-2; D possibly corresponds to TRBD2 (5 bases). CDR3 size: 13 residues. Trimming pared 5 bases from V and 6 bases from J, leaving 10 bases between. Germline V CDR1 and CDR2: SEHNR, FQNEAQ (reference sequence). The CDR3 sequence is CASSPTSAGELFF. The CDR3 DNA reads TGTGCCAGCAGCCCAACTAGTGCCGGGGAGCTGTTTTTT.

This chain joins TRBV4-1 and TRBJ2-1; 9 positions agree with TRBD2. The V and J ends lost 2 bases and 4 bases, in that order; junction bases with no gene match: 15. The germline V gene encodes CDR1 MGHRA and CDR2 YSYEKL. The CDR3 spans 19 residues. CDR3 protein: CASSQFSVAGVPLYNEQFF. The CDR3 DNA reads TGCGCCAGCAGCCAATTTTCGGTAGCGGGGGTACCTTTGTACAATGAGCAGTTCTTC.

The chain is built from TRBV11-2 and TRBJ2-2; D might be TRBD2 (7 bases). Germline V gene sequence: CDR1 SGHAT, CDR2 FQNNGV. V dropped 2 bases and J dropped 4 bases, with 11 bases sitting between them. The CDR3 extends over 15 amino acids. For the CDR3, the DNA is TGTGCCAGCAGCTTACCGGGGGGCAGCACCGGGGAGCTGTTTTTT. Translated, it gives CASSLPGGSTGELFF.

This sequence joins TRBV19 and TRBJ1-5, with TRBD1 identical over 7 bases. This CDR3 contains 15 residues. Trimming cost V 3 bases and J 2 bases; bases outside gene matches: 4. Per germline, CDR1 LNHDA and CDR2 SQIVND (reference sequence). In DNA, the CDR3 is TGTGCCAGTAGTATCCCCGACAGGGGCAATCAGCCCCAGCATTTT. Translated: CASSIPDRGNQPQHF.

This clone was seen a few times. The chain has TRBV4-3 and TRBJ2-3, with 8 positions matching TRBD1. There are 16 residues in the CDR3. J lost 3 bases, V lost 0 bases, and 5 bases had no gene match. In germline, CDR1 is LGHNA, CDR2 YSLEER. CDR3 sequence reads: CASSQDGQGSTDTQYF. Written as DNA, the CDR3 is TGCGCCAGCAGCCAAGATGGACAGGGATCGACAGATACGCAGTATTTT.

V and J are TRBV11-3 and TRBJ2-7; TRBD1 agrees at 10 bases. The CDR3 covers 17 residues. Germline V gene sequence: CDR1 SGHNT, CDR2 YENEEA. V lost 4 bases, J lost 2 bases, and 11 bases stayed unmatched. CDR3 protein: CASSSASGQGKTYEQYF. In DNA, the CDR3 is TGTGCCAGCAGCTCTGCCTCGGGACAGGGGAAAACCTACGAGCAGTACTTC. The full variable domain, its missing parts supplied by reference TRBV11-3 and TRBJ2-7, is EAGVVQSPRYKIIEKKQPVAFWCNPISGHNTLYWYLQNLGQGPELLIRYENEEAVDDSQLPKDRFSAERLKGVDSTLKIQPAELGDSAVYLCASSSASGQGKTYEQYFGPGTRLTVT.

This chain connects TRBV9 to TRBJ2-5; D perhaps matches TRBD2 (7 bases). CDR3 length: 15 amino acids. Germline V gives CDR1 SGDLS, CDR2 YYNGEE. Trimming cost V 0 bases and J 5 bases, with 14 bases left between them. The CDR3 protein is CASSVARGGRETQYF. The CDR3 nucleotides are TGTGCCAGCAGCGTAGCAAGGGGGGGGCGGGAGACCCAGTACTTC.

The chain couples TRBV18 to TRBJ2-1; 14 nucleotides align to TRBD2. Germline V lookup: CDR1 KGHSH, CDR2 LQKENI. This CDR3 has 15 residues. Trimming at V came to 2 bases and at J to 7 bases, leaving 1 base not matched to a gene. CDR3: CASSPGTSGGNEQFF. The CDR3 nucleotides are TGTGCCAGCTCACCAGGGACTAGCGGGGGAAATGAGCAGTTCTTC.

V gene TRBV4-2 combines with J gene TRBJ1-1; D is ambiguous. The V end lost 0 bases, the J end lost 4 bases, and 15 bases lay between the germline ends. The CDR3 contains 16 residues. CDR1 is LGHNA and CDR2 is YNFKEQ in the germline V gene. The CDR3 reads CASSQDIGEGSTEAFF. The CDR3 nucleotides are TGTGCCAGCAGCCAAGATATTGGGGAGGGTAGCACTGAAGCTTTCTTT.

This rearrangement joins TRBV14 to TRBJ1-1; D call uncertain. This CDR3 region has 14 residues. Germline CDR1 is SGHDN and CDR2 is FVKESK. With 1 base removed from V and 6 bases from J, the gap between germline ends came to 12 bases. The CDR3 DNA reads TGTGCCAGCAGCCAAGGAGGCTCTCCCGCTGAAGCTTTCTTT. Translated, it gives CASSQGGSPAEAFF.

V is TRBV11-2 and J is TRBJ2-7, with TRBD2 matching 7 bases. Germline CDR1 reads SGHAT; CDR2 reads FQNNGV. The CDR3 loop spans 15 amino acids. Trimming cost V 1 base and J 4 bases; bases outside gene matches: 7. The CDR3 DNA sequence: TGTGCCAGCAGCTTAGTTCTGAGGGGAGGGTACGAGCAGTACTTC. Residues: CASSLVLRGGYEQYF.

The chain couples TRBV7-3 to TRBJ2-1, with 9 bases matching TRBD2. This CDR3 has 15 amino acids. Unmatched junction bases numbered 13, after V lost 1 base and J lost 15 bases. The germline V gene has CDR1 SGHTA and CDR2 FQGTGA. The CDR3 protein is CASSLIDSGGPGPFF. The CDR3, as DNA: TGTGCCAGCAGCTTAATAGATAGCGGGGGCCCCGGGCCGTTCTTC.

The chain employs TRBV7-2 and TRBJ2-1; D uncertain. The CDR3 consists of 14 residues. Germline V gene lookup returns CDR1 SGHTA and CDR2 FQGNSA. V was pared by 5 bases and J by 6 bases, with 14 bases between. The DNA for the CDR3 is TGTGCCAGCAGCGCGCTAGGTGGAGCCAATGAGCAGTTCTTC. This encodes CASSALGGANEQFF.

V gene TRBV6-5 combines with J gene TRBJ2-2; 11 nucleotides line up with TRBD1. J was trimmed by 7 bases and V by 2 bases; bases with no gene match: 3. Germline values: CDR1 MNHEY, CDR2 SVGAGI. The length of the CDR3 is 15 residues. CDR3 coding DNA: TGTGCCAGCAGTTACATGGGACAGGGGGGCGGGGAGCTGTTTTTT. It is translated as CASSYMGQGGGELFF.

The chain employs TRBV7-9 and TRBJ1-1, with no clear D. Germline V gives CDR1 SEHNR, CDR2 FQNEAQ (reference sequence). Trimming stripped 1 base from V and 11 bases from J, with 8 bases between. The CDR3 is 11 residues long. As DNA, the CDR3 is TGTGCCAGCAGCTTAGAAGCGTCGGCTTTCTTT. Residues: CASSLEASAFF. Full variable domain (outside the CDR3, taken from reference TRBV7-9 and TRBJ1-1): DTGVSQNPRHKITKRGQNVTFRCDPISEHNRLYWYRQTLGQGPEFLTYFQNEAQLEKSRLLSDRFSAERPKGSFSTLEIQRTEQGDSAMYLCASSLEASAFFGQGTRLTVV.

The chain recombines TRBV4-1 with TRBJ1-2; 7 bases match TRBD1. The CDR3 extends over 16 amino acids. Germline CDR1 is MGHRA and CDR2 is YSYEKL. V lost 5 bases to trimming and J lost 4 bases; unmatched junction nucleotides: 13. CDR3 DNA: TGCGCCAGCAGCGGGCGGGGGGACAGCCAAATCTATGGCTACACCTTC. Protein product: CASSGRGDSQIYGYTF.

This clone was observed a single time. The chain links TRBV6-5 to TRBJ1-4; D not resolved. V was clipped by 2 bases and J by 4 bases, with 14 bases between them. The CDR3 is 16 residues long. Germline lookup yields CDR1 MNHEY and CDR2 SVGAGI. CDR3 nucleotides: TGTGCCAGCAGTTACATCGCTGGGCACGGTAATGAAAAACTGTTTTTT. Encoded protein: CASSYIAGHGNEKLFF.

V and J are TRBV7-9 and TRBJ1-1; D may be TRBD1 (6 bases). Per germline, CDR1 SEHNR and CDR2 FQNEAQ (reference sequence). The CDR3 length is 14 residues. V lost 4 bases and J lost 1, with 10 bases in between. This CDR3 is CASSSLGGNTEAFF. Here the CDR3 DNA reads TGTGCCAGCAGCTCGCTAGGGGGGAACACTGAAGCTTTCTTT. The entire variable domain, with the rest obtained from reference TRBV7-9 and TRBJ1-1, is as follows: DTGVSQNPRHKITKRGQNVTFRCDPISEHNRLYWYRQTLGQGPEFLTYFQNEAQLEKSRLLSDRFSAERPKGSFSTLEIQRTEQGDSAMYLCASSSLGGNTEAFFGQGTRLTVV.

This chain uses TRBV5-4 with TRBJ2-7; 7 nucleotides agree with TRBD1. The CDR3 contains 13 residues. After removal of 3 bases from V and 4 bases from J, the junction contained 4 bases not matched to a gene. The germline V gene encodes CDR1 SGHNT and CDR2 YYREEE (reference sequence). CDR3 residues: CASSSTGLYEQYF. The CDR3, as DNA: TGTGCCAGCAGCTCGACAGGGTTGTACGAGCAGTACTTC.

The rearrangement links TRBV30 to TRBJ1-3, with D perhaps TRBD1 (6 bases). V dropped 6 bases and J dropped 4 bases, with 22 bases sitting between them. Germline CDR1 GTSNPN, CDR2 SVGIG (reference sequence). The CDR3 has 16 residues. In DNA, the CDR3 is TGTGCCTGCCGGGGGGGGAGGGGGGCGCCGGGAAACACCATATATTTT. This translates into CACRGGRGAPGNTIYF.

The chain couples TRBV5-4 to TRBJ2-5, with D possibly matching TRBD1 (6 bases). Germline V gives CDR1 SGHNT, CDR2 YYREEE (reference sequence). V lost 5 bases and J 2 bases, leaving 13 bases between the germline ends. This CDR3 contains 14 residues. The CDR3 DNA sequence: TGTGCCAGCAGATTATACAGGGTACAAGAGACCCAGTACTTC. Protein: CASRLYRVQETQYF.

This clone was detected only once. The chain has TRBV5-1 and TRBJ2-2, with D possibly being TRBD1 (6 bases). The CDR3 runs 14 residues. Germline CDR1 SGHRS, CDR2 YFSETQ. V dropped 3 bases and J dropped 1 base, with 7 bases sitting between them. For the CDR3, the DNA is TGCGCCAGCAGCTCGGGACAGAACACCGGGGAGCTGTTTTTT. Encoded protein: CASSSGQNTGELFF.